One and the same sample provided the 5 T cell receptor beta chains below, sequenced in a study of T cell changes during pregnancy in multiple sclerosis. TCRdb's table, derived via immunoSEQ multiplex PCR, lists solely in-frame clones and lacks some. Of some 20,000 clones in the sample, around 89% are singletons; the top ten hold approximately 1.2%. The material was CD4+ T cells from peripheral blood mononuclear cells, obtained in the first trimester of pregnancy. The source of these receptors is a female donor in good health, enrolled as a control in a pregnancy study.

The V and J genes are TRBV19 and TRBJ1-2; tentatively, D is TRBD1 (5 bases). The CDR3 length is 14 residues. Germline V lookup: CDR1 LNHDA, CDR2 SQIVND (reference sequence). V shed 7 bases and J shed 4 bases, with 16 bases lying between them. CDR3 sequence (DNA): TGTGCCAGTACCCAGGGAGGGAATGGCTATGGCTACACCTTC. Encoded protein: CASTQGGNGYGYTF.

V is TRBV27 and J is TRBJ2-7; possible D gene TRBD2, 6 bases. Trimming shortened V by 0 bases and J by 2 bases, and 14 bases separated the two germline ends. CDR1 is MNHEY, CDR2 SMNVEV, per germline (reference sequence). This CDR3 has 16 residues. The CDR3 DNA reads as TGTGCCAGCAGTTTATCTGGGGCGGGGAAAGCCTACGAGCAGTACTTC. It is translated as CASSLSGAGKAYEQYF.

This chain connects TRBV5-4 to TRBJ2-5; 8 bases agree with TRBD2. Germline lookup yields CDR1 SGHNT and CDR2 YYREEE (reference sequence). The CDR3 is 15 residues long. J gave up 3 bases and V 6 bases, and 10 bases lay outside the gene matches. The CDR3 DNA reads TGTGCCAGCACCCCGACCGGGACTAGTAAAGAGACCCAGTACTTC. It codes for CASTPTGTSKETQYF.

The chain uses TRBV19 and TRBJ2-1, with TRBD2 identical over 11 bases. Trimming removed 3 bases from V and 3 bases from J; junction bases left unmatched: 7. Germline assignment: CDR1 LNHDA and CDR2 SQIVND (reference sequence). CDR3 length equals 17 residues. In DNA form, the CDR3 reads TGTGCCAGTAGTATGCTTAGCGGGAGGGATTTCTACAATGAGCAGTTCTTC. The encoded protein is CASSMLSGRDFYNEQFF.

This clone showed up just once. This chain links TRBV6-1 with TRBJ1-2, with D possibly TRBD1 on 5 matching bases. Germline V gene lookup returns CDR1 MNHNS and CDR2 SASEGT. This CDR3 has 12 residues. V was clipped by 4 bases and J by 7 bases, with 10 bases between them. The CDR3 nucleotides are TGTGCCAGCAGTGTGGGAACAGGTGGCTACACCTTC. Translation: CASSVGTGGYTF.